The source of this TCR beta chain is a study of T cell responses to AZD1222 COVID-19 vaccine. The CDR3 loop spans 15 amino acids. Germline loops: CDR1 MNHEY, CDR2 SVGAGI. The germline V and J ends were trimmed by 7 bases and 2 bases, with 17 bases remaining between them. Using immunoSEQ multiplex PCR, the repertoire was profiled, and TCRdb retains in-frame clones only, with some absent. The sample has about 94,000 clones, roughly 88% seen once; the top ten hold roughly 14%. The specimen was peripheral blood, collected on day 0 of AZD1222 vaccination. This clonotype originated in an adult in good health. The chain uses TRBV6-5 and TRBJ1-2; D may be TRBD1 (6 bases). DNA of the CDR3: TGTGCCAGCAAGCGACGGACAGAGAAGAACTATGGCTACACCTTC. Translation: CASKRRTEKNYGYTF.